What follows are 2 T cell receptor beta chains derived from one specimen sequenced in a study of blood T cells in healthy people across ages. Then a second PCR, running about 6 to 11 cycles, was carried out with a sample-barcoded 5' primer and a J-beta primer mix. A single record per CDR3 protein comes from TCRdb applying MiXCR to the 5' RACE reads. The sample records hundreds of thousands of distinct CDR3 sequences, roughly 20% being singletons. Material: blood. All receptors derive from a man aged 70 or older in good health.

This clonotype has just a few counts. The chain's CDR3 is CATSRDPRTLSSNQPQHF. In DNA form, the CDR3 reads TGTGCCACCAGCAGAGATCCTCGGACCTTAAGTAGCAATCAGCCCCAGCATTTT. The chain employs TRBV15 and TRBJ1-5; D remains unclear. The V end lost 0 bases, the J end lost 0 bases, and 15 bases lay between the germline ends. In germline, CDR1 is LNHNV, CDR2 YYDKDF (reference sequence). The CDR3 length is 18 residues. Full variable domain (remainder filled in from reference TRBV15 and TRBJ1-5): DAMVIQNPRYQVTQFGKPVTLSCSQTLNHNVMYWYQQKSSQAPKLLFHYYDKDFNNEADTPDNFQSRRPNTSFCFLDIRSPGLGDTAMYLCATSRDPRTLSSNQPQHFGDGTRLSIL.

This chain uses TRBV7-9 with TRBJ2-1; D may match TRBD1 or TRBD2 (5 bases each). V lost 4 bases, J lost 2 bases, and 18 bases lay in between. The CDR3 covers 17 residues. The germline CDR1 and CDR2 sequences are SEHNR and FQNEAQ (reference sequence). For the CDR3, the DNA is TGTGCCAGCAGCTCAATGGGACGTAGCGAGACCTACAATGAGCAGTTCTTC. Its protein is CASSSMGRSETYNEQFF.